Listed here are 20 T cell receptor beta chains from one sample, sequenced in a study of blood T cell repertoires in COVID-19. Sequenced by immunoSEQ multiplex PCR; TCRdb stores in-frame clones only, minus some. The sample holds 140,000 or so clones, around 81% seen once. The sequencing sample was made of peripheral blood. Receptors were obtained from a human donor in a cohort sampled during active COVID-19.

This chain links TRBV19 with TRBJ2-1; a weak D match, TRBD2 (5 bases). Germline V gene sequence: CDR1 LNHDA, CDR2 SQIVND (reference sequence). This CDR3 is 18 amino acids long. The germline V and J ends were trimmed by 0 bases and 5 bases, with 20 bases remaining between them. Written as DNA, the CDR3 is TGTGCCAGTAGTATAGATCGAGCTCGGGCAAGACTACACAATGAGCAGTTCTTC. It encodes CASSIDRARARLHNEQFF.

DNA of the CDR3: TGTGCCAGCAGCCAAGATAGCGGGACAGGGGGCTACGAGCAGTACTTC. This encodes CASSQDSGTGGYEQYF. The V and J genes are TRBV4-2 and TRBJ2-7, with 11 nucleotides matching TRBD1. V dropped 0 bases and J dropped 3; count of bases not matched to a gene: 4. Germline V lookup: CDR1 LGHNA, CDR2 YNFKEQ. This CDR3 has 16 residues.

The CDR3 is CASSTLLIGYNEQFF. DNA for the CDR3: TGTGCCAGCAGTACCCTTCTGATCGGGTACAATGAGCAGTTCTTC. This chain connects TRBV6-5 to TRBJ2-1; D ambiguous. CDR1 is MNHEY and CDR2 is SVGAGI in the germline V gene. The CDR3 consists of 15 residues. Trimming pared 5 bases from V and 4 bases from J, leaving 15 bases between.

V and J are TRBV28 and TRBJ1-4; D not certain. This CDR3 spans 16 amino acids. The V and J ends lost 5 bases and 0 bases respectively, with 13 bases between them. Germline assignment: CDR1 MDHEN and CDR2 SYDVKM. In nucleotides, the CDR3 is TGTGCCAGCAGTAGAGAGCGCTTGGCAACTAATGAAAAACTGTTTTTT. Encoded protein: CASSRERLATNEKLFF.

The gene calls are TRBV4-3 and TRBJ2-7, with TRBD1 identical over 10 bases. This CDR3 has 17 residues. J lost 7 bases, V lost 1 base, and 13 bases had no gene match. The germline gives CDR1 LGHNA, CDR2 YSLEER. The CDR3: CASSQAGGTGDPQEQYF. The CDR3 DNA is TGCGCCAGCAGCCAAGCCGGGGGGACAGGGGACCCCCAGGAGCAGTACTTC.

V gene TRBV29-1 combines with J gene TRBJ2-7, with TRBD2 identical over 11 bases. J gave up 7 bases and V 0 bases, and 2 bases lay outside the gene matches. Looked up from germline, CDR1 is SQVTM and CDR2 is ANQGSEA. The CDR3 length is 13 residues. The CDR3 DNA follows: TGCAGCGTTGAAGAACTAGCGGGAGAGGAGCAGTACTTC. This gives the protein CSVEELAGEEQYF.

J is TRBJ1-1 and V is TRBV19; D is unclear. V was clipped by 6 bases and J by 3 bases, with 11 bases between them. This CDR3 region has 13 residues. CDR1 is LNHDA and CDR2 is SQIVND in the germline V gene (reference sequence). The DNA of the CDR3 is TGTGCCAGTAGCAGGTCAGAATACACTGAAGCTTTCTTT. This encodes CASSRSEYTEAFF.

This chain links TRBV5-5 with TRBJ2-2; TRBD2 agrees at 16 bases. The J segment lost 0 bases and the V segment lost 3 bases, leaving 8 bases of the junction unmatched. CDR1 SGHKS and CDR2 YYEKEE come from the germline V gene (reference sequence). CDR3 length: 20 amino acids. In DNA form, the CDR3 reads TGTGCCAGCAGCTCCGCTACGGGACTAGCGGGAGGGGCGAACACCGGGGAGCTGTTTTTT. Its protein is CASSSATGLAGGANTGELFF. Full variable domain (outside the CDR3, taken from reference TRBV5-5 and TRBJ2-2): DAGVTQSPTHLIKTRGQQVTLRCSPISGHKSVSWYQQVLGQGPQFIFQYYEKEERGRGNFPDRFSARQFPNYSSELNVNALLLGDSALYLCASSSATGLAGGANTGELFFGEGSRLTVL.

The chain recombines TRBV28 with TRBJ2-1; TRBD2 might be the D (5 bases). The germline V gene has CDR1 MDHEN and CDR2 SYDVKM. The CDR3 is 14 residues long. Trimming took 5 bases from V and 1 from J, leaving 9 bases between them. This CDR3 reads CASSETGSYNEQFF. CDR3 nucleotides: TGTGCCAGCAGTGAAACGGGATCCTACAATGAGCAGTTCTTC.

The V and J genes are TRBV19 and TRBJ2-7; D perhaps matches TRBD1 (6 bases). Trimming took 0 bases from V and 7 from J, leaving 13 bases between them. The germline gives CDR1 LNHDA, CDR2 SQIVND (reference sequence). The CDR3 totals 14 residues. The CDR3 nucleotides are TGTGCCAGTAGTATAGATCTTACAGGGCGAGAGCAGTACTTC. This codes for CASSIDLTGREQYF.

In its sample, this clone was seen a few times. The V gene is TRBV6-2 or TRBV6-3, the J gene TRBJ1-1, with D possibly being TRBD1 (5 bases). V was shortened by 4 bases and J by 3 bases, with 27 bases between the two germline ends. CDR1 and CDR2 from the germline V gene are MNHEY and SVGEGT. CDR3 length: 19 residues. CDR3 bases: TGTGCCAGCAGTTCTACCCCCGCACCGGGGAGGGGAAAGGACACTGAAGCTTTCTTT. It encodes CASSSTPAPGRGKDTEAFF.

The table lists this clone with a few counts. The rearrangement uses TRBV23-1 and TRBJ2-7; tentative D call: TRBD1 (6 bases). TRBV23-1 is filed as an ORF, its function uncertain. The CDR3 length is 19 residues. Trimming removed 6 bases from V and 0 bases from J, with 27 bases in between. In nucleotides, the CDR3 is TGCGCCAGCAGAAAGCCACAGGGTCGGCGGCTTAAAAGCTCCTACGAGCAGTACTTC. Protein product: CASRKPQGRRLKSSYEQYF.

This clone turned up a few times. The rearrangement links TRBV3-1 (or the pseudogene TRBV3-2) to TRBJ1-2; no firm D call. The CDR3 is made up of 12 amino acids. The V end was cut by 1 base, the J end by 3 bases, with 3 bases between. Germline V lookup: CDR1 LGHDT, CDR2 YNNKEL (reference sequence). In DNA, the CDR3 is TGTGCCAGCAGCCAAGGCGACTATGGCTACACCTTC. Translated, it gives CASSQGDYGYTF.

This chain joins TRBV21-1 and TRBJ2-7; TRBD2, as called in the table, went unchecked against the DNA. TRBV21-1 is reported as a pseudogene. This CDR3 has 17 residues. The CDR3 is CASSKARGRTCTTEQYF. In nucleotides, the CDR3 is TGTGCCAGCAGCAAAGCGCGGGGGCGGACATGCACTACTGAGCAGTACTTC.

The chain employs TRBV24-1 and TRBJ2-7, with 7 bases aligning to TRBD1. The length of the CDR3 is 15 residues. In germline, CDR1 is KGHDR, CDR2 SFDVKD. V was clipped by 1 base and J by 3 bases; unmatched bases: 5. The CDR3 region has the DNA TGTGCCACCAGTGATTTAGGGGACAGCGGCTACGAGCAGTACTTC. The encoded protein is CATSDLGDSGYEQYF.

The gene calls are TRBV18 and TRBJ2-7, with D maybe TRBD1 (5 bases). The CDR3 is 15 amino acids. In germline, CDR1 is KGHSH, CDR2 LQKENI. V lost 1 base and J 3 bases, leaving 13 bases between the germline ends. The CDR3 reads CASSPLPSGNYEQYF. CDR3 DNA sequence: TGTGCCAGCTCACCACTTCCCTCAGGGAACTACGAGCAGTACTTC. Looking up the rest from reference TRBV18 and TRBJ2-7 gives the full variable domain: NAGVMQNPRHLVRRRGQEARLRCSPMKGHSHVYWYRQLPEEGLKFMVYLQKENIIDESGMPKERFSAEFPKEGPSILRIQQVVRGDSAAYFCASSPLPSGNYEQYFGPGTRLTVT.

The gene calls are TRBV18 and TRBJ1-2, with D possibly being TRBD1 (6 bases). The CDR3 has 15 residues. Germline V lookup: CDR1 KGHSH, CDR2 LQKENI. V lost 3 bases and J 3 bases, leaving 14 bases between the germline ends. CDR3 sequence: CASSPSPGHDYGYTF. The CDR3 nucleotides are TGTGCCAGCTCACCCTCCCCGGGACACGACTATGGCTACACCTTC. The variable domain in full, with the rest retrieved from reference TRBV18 and TRBJ1-2, is NAGVMQNPRHLVRRRGQEARLRCSPMKGHSHVYWYRQLPEEGLKFMVYLQKENIIDESGMPKERFSAEFPKEGPSILRIQQVVRGDSAAYFCASSPSPGHDYGYTFGSGTRLTVV.

This sequence joins TRBV19 and TRBJ1-5; D perhaps matches TRBD1 (6 bases). V was cut by 6 bases and J by 0 bases, with 15 bases left in between. Per the germline V gene, CDR1 is LNHDA and CDR2 is SQIVND (reference sequence). The CDR3 contains 16 residues. CDR3 sequence reads: CASSSSAGASNQPQHF. The CDR3 bases are TGTGCCAGTAGCTCCTCTGCAGGGGCTAGCAATCAGCCCCAGCATTTT.

The chain uses TRBV28 and TRBJ2-6, with 7 bases aligning to TRBD2. The CDR3 loop spans 16 amino acids. J was trimmed by 0 bases and V by 3 bases; bases with no gene match: 2. CDR1 is MDHEN and CDR2 is SYDVKM in the germline V gene. The CDR3 DNA follows: TGTGCCAGCAGTTTGGGAGGGAGCTCTGGGGCCAACGTCCTGACTTTC. Amino acids: CASSLGGSSGANVLTF.

The chain has TRBV5-1 and TRBJ2-7; D is possibly TRBD1 (6 bases). Trimming cost V 3 bases and J 2 bases, with 21 bases left between them. Germline V gene sequence: CDR1 SGHRS, CDR2 YFSETQ. The length of the CDR3 is 17 residues. CDR3 residues: CASSYSGVGADTYEQYF. The CDR3 bases are TGCGCCAGCAGCTATTCCGGTGTGGGGGCTGATACCTACGAGCAGTACTTC.